The source of this T cell receptor beta chain is a study of control samples from healthy donors and cancer patients. TCRdb's copy holds only in-frame clones and misses some; the assay was immunoSEQ multiplex PCR. The data hold a few hundred thousand clones, with approximately 92% observed a single time. V was trimmed by 6 bases and J by 1 base, leaving 15 bases between them. The CDR3 runs to 15 residues. CDR1 and CDR2 (germline): LGHDT, YNNKEL (reference sequence). The rearrangement links TRBV3-1 (or the pseudogene TRBV3-2) to TRBJ2-5; TRBD1 might be the D (6 bases). This TCR came from a man aged 40-49 years with head and neck cancer. The sample comprised PBMCs. The CDR3 is CASRADRSPQETQYF. The CDR3 DNA reads as TGTGCCAGCAGGGCAGACAGGTCGCCCCAAGAGACCCAGTACTTC.